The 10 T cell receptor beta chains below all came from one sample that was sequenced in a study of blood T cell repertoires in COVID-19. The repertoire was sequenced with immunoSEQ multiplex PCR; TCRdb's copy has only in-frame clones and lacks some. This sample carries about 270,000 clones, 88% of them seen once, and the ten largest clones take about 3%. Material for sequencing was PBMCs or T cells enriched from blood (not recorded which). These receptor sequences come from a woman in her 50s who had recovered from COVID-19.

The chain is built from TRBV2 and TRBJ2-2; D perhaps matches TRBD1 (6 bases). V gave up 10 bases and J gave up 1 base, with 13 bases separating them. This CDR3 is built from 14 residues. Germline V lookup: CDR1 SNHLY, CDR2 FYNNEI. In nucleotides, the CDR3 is TGTGCCACTATGCCGGGACAGAACACCGGGGAGCTGTTTTTT. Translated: CATMPGQNTGELFF.

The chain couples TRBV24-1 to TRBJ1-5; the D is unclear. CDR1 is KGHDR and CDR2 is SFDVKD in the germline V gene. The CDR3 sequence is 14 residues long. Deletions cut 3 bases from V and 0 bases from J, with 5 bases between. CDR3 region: CATSDIYSNQPQHF. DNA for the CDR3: TGTGCCACCAGTGATATATATAGCAATCAGCCCCAGCATTTT.

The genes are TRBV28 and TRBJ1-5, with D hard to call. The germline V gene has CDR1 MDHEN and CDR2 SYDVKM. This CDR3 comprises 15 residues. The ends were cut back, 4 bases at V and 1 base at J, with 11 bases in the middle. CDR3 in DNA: TGTGCCAGCAGTTCGGGAGTTACGAGCAATCAGCCCCAGCATTTT. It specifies CASSSGVTSNQPQHF.

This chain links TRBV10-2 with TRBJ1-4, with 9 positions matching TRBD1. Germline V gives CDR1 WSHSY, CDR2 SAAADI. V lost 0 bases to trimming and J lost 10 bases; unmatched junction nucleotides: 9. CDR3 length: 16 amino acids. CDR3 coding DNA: TGCGCCAGCAGTGAGTCGCCGGGACAGGGTAGCGGAAAACTGTTTTTT. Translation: CASSESPGQGSGKLFF.

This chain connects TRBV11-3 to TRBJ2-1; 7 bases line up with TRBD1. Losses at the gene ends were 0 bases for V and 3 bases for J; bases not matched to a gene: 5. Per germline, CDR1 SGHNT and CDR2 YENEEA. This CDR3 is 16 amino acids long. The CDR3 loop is CASSLEGQINYNEQFF. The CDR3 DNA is TGTGCCAGCAGCTTAGAGGGACAGATCAACTACAATGAGCAGTTCTTC.

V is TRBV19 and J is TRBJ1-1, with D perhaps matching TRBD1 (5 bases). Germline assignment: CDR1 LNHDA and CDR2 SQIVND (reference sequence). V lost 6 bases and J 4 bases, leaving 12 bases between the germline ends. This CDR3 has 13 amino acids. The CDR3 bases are TGTGCCAGTAGGGACACCGCGCCCACTGAAGCTTTCTTT. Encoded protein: CASRDTAPTEAFF.

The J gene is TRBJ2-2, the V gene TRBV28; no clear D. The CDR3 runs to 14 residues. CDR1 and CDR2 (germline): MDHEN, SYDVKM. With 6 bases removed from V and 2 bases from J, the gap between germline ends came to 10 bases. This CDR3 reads CASSASTNTGELFF. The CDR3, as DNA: TGTGCCAGCAGCGCATCGACTAACACCGGGGAGCTGTTTTTT.

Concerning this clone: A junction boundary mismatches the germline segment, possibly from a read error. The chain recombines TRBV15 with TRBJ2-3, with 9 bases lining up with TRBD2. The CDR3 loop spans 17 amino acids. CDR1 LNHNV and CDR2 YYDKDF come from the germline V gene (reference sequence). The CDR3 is CATSRDITSGSTDTQYF. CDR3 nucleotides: TGTGCCACCAGCCGAGATATAACTAGCGGGAGCACAGATACGCAGTATTTT.

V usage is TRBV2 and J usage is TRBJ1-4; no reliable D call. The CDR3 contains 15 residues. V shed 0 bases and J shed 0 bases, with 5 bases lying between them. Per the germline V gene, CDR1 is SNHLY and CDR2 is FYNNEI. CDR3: CASSEAPSTNEKLFF. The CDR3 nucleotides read TGTGCCAGCAGTGAAGCTCCCTCAACTAATGAAAAACTGTTTTTT. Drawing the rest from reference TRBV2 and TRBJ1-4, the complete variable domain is EPEVTQTPSHQVTQMGQEVILRCVPISNHLYFYWYRQILGQKVEFLVSFYNNEISEKSEIFDDQFSVERPDGSNFTLKIRSTKLEDSAMYFCASSEAPSTNEKLFFGSGTQLSVL.

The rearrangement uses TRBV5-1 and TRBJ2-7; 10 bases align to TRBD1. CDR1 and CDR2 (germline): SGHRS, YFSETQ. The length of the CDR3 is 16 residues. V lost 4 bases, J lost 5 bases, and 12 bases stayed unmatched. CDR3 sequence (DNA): TGCGCCAGCAGCCGAGCGGCTCGGGACAGGGGAAACGAGCAGTACTTC. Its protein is CASSRAARDRGNEQYF. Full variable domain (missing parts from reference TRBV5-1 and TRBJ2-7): KAGVTQTPRYLIKTRGQQVTLSCSPISGHRSVSWYQQTPGQGLQFLFEYFSETQRNKGNFPGRFSGRQFSNSRSEMNVSTLELGDSALYLCASSRAARDRGNEQYFGPGTRLTVT.